This is a list of T cell receptor beta chains from one sample in a study of beta chain features in type 1 diabetes. TCRdb's table, derived via immunoSEQ multiplex PCR, lists solely in-frame clones and lacks some. The data hold 350,000 to 400,000 clones, with over 13% observed a single time. The material sequenced was naive CD4+ T cells from blood. The receptors stem from a young woman in good health. Both conserved end residues are part of each CDR3. A D gene is named only where the DNA matches it firmly. Clone size, where shown, is once, few, many, or a class for clones that have expanded.

v_gene	abundance	j_gene	d_gene	CDR3aa	CDR3nt
TRBV28	few	TRBJ2-7	.	CASSLKGPPYEQYF	TGTGCCAGCAGTTTAAAGGGGCCCCCCTACGAGCAGTACTTC
TRBV6-6	.	TRBJ2-7	.	CASGLPYEQYF	TGTGCCAGCGGCCTCCCGTACGAGCAGTACTTC
TRBV15	.	TRBJ2-1	TRBD2	CATSRDAHTSGRANEQFF	TGTGCCACCAGCAGAGATGCCCACACTAGCGGGAGGGCAAATGAGCAGTTCTTC
TRBV7-9	.	TRBJ2-1	TRBD2	CASRLGLGSGEQFF	TGTGCCAGCAGATTGGGACTAGGTAGCGGTGAGCAGTTCTTC
TRBV5-4	.	TRBJ2-3	.	CASSPRTTTDTQYF	TGTGCCAGCAGCCCTAGGACTACCACAGATACGCAGTATTTT
TRBV28	few	TRBJ1-2	.	CASSLANTYGYTF	TGTGCCAGCAGTTTGGCCAACACATATGGCTACACCTTC
TRBV28	.	TRBJ1-2	TRBD1	CASFDGTGIGGHYGYTF	TGTGCCAGCTTCGACGGGACAGGGATAGGAGGGCACTATGGCTACACCTTC
TRBV6-5	.	TRBJ1-5	.	CAIASPREPQHF	TGTGCCATCGCCAGTCCGCGGGAGCCCCAGCATTTT
TRBV4-1	once	TRBJ2-1	TRBD2	CASSQDPITGGFDEQFF	TGCGCCAGCAGCCAAGATCCGATTACGGGAGGATTTGATGAGCAGTTCTTC
TRBV30	few	TRBJ1-1	TRBD1	CAWSVTQGARGEAFF	TGTGCCTGGAGTGTAACCCAGGGGGCAAGGGGTGAAGCTTTCTTT
TRBV7-2	few	TRBJ1-1	.	CASSFQGSTTEAFF	TGTGCCAGCAGCTTCCAGGGGTCGACCACTGAAGCTTTCTTT
TRBV7-9	.	TRBJ1-1	.	CASSPAGDAEAFF	TGTGCCAGCAGCCCCGCGGGGGACGCTGAAGCTTTCTTT
TRBV18	.	TRBJ2-7	.	CASSPGQGNEQYF	TGTGCCAGCTCACCGGGACAAGGGAACGAGCAGTACTTC
TRBV18	.	TRBJ2-7	.	CASSPPGQQSYEQYF	TGTGCCAGCTCACCCCCCGGACAGCAATCCTACGAGCAGTACTTC
TRBV30	.	TRBJ2-5	TRBD2	CAWRSGGTQYF	TGTGCCTGGAGGTCGGGGGGGACCCAGTACTTC
TRBV30	.	TRBJ1-5	.	CAWEAGRGQPQHF	TGTGCCTGGGAGGCAGGGAGGGGGCAGCCCCAGCATTTT
TRBV7-2	.	TRBJ2-7	TRBD2	CASSGTSGGSSYEQYF	TGTGCCAGCAGCGGGACTAGCGGAGGGAGCTCCTACGAGCAGTACTTC
TRBV30	.	TRBJ2-2	TRBD1	CAWSGQTTGELFF	TGTGCCTGGTCGGGACAGACCACCGGGGAGCTGTTTTTT
TRBV5-4	.	TRBJ2-2	TRBD2	CASSTGTSGSRELFF	TGTGCCAGCAGCACCGGGACTAGCGGGAGCCGGGAGCTGTTTTTT
TRBV11-1	few	TRBJ1-1	.	CASSLNSMNTEAFF	TGTGCCAGCAGCTTAAACAGTATGAACACTGAAGCTTTCTTT
TRBV29-1	.	TRBJ2-2	.	CSVVRDSTGELFF	TGCAGCGTTGTCAGGGACTCCACCGGGGAGCTGTTTTTT
TRBV14	.	TRBJ2-3	TRBD2	CASSRGGLAEDTQYF	TGTGCCAGCAGCCGAGGGGGACTAGCAGAAGATACGCAGTATTTT
TRBV6-5	few	TRBJ2-3	.	CASSYWGSGSTDTQYF	TGTGCCAGCAGTTACTGGGGTAGCGGTAGCACAGATACGCAGTATTTT
TRBV5-1	.	TRBJ2-7	TRBD2	CASSLELAGSSYEQYF	TGCGCCAGCAGCTTGGAACTAGCGGGGAGCTCCTACGAGCAGTACTTC
TRBV5-1	few	TRBJ2-1	.	CASSLLEGHNEQFF	TGCGCCAGCAGCTTGTTGGAGGGCCACAATGAGCAGTTCTTC
TRBV18	.	TRBJ2-5	.	CASSPPADKETQYF	TGTGCCAGCTCACCACCGGCCGATAAAGAGACCCAGTACTTC
TRBV5-4	few	TRBJ1-1	.	CASSLGGAIKNTEAFF	TGTGCCAGCAGCTTGGGCGGAGCGATCAAGAACACTGAAGCTTTCTTT
TRBV7-9	few	TRBJ2-1	TRBD2	CASSLAGLAGNLYNEQFF	TGTGCCAGCAGTTTGGCCGGACTAGCGGGTAACCTTTACAATGAGCAGTTCTTC
TRBV27	.	TRBJ1-2	.	CASSPWADYGYTF	TGTGCCAGCAGTCCATGGGCTGACTATGGCTACACCTTC
TRBV4-3	few	TRBJ2-7	.	CASSQGPGRDYEQYF	TGCGCCAGCAGCCAAGGACCGGGCAGGGACTACGAGCAGTACTTC
TRBV2	.	TRBJ2-5	TRBD2	CASRVGGVKETQYF	TGTGCCAGCAGGGTTGGGGGGGTAAAGGAGACCCAGTACTTC
TRBV18	few	TRBJ2-1	.	CASSPPGRDYNEQFF	TGTGCCAGCTCACCACCAGGGAGAGACTACAATGAGCAGTTCTTC
TRBV30	few	TRBJ2-5	.	CAWSVWRGRGETQYF	TGTGCCTGGAGTGTTTGGAGGGGGCGAGGAGAGACCCAGTACTTC
TRBV6-5	.	TRBJ1-5	.	CASSYGGNQPQHF	TGTGCCAGCAGTTACGGGGGGAATCAGCCCCAGCATTTT
TRBV5-4	.	TRBJ2-4	.	CASSLGSRTKNIQYF	TGTGCCAGCAGCTTGGGTTCTAGGACTAAAAACATTCAGTACTTC
TRBV6-1	.	TRBJ2-5	.	CASMRVAVETQYF	TGTGCCAGCATGCGAGTAGCGGTGGAGACCCAGTACTTC
TRBV30	.	TRBJ1-1	.	CAWSVLTVTFF	TGTGCCTGGAGTGTACTTACCGTTACTTTCTTT
TRBV29-1	.	TRBJ1-2	TRBD1	CSVADRGRDGYTF	TGCAGCGTTGCCGACAGGGGGCGAGATGGCTACACCTTC
TRBV29-1	few	TRBJ2-1	TRBD2	CSVTSGSSSYNEQFF	TGCAGCGTTACTAGCGGGAGTAGCTCCTACAATGAGCAGTTCTTC